The next 24 T cell receptor beta chains were all read from a single sample in a study of response to subunit inactivated influenza vaccine. MiXCR, run by TCRdb on the RT-PCR reads, gives a single entry per CDR3 protein. This sample yields about 570,000 distinct CDR3 sequences, of which 10% to 12% are seen a single time; approximately 11% belongs to the top ten. These same records also appear under a second study, on T cells expressing NK-cell markers. That paper notes: TCR beta cDNA was made by 5'RACE template switching with UMIs.

The input for sequencing was PBMCs from blood, taken on the day of vaccination. These receptors were taken from a man aged 45 to 65 who received an inactivated influenza vaccine.

The sample holds a few counts of this clonotype. The rearrangement links TRBV7-6 to TRBJ2-3; TRBD1 matches 7 bases. The germline gives CDR1 SGHVS, CDR2 FNYEAQ. The CDR3 consists of 15 residues. V gave up 7 bases and J gave up 3 bases; unmatched junction bases: 10. CDR3 loop: CASMVQGLGTDTQYF. In DNA form, the CDR3 reads TGTGCCAGCATGGTACAGGGGTTAGGAACAGATACGCAGTATTTT.

The chain is built from TRBV6-1 and TRBJ1-3; perhaps TRBD1 as D (5 bases). In germline, CDR1 is MNHNS, CDR2 SASEGT. The CDR3 covers 16 residues. Trimming took off 3 bases at V and 0 bases at J, with 12 bases between the two ends. The CDR3 DNA sequence: TGTGCCAGCAGTGAGACCACAGGTTTCTCTGGAAACACCATATATTTT. Its translation: CASSETTGFSGNTIYF.

The gene calls are TRBV5-1 and TRBJ2-5, with 10 bases lining up with TRBD2. There are 14 residues in the CDR3. V lost 4 bases and J lost 5; bases outside the gene matches: 5. CDR1 is SGHRS and CDR2 is YFSETQ in the germline V gene. In nucleotides, the CDR3 is TGCGCCAGCAGCGGGGGACTAGCGACCGAGACCCAGTACTTC. Its translation: CASSGGLATETQYF.

The table lists this clonotype with a few counts. This chain links TRBV19 with TRBJ2-1; 7 nucleotides line up with TRBD2. The CDR3 sequence is 14 residues long. The V and J ends lost 6 bases and 2 bases, in that order; junction bases with no gene match: 4. The germline V gene has CDR1 LNHDA and CDR2 SQIVND (reference sequence). CDR3 amino acids: CASSKTSTYNEQFF. CDR3 sequence (DNA): TGTGCCAGTAGCAAGACTAGCACCTACAATGAGCAGTTCTTC. Looking up the rest from reference TRBV19 and TRBJ2-1 gives the full variable domain: DGGITQSPKYLFRKEGQNVTLSCEQNLNHDAMYWYRQDPGQGLRLIYYSQIVNDFQKGDIAEGYSVSREKKESFPLTVTSAQKNPTAFYLCASSKTSTYNEQFFGPGTRLTVL.

The rearrangement links TRBV29-1 to TRBJ2-7, with 10 bases aligning to TRBD1. Germline CDR1 is SQVTM and CDR2 is ANQGSEA. V gave up 8 bases and J gave up 2 bases; unmatched junction bases: 6. The CDR3 consists of 13 residues. The CDR3 sequence is CSYGTGVPYEQYF. In DNA, the CDR3 is TGCAGCTATGGGACAGGGGTCCCCTACGAGCAGTACTTC.

The chain uses TRBV5-1 and TRBJ2-1; possibly TRBD2 for D (6 bases). V lost 2 bases to trimming and J lost 0 bases, with 9 bases between them. CDR3 length: 15 residues. The V gene's germline CDR1 is SGHRS and CDR2 YFSETQ. The CDR3 sequence is CASSFVAASYNEQFF. In DNA form, the CDR3 reads TGCGCCAGCAGCTTCGTAGCGGCCTCCTACAATGAGCAGTTCTTC.

Only a few counts were recorded for this clonotype. This chain links TRBV21-1 with TRBJ2-7; the D call in the table, TRBD2, was not verified against the DNA. TRBV21-1 is tagged as a pseudogene. The CDR3 loop spans 13 amino acids. The CDR3, as DNA: TGTGCCAGCACTCGACACCCCGCGTACGAGCAGTACTTC. Protein: CASTRHPAYEQYF.

There are a few counts of this clonotype. This chain links TRBV6-2 or TRBV6-3 with TRBJ2-5, with D unclear. Looked up from germline, CDR1 is MNHEY and CDR2 is SVGEGT. Deletions cut 2 bases from V and 5 bases from J, with 6 bases between. The CDR3 sequence is 12 residues long. The CDR3 nucleotides are TGTGCCAGCAGTTACGAGAAGGAGACCCAGTACTTC. Its protein is CASSYEKETQYF.

V is TRBV7-6 and J is TRBJ2-7; TRBD1 matches at 8 bases. Germline trimming cut 3 bases from V and 4 bases from J; bases unmatched to any gene: 8. This CDR3 has 15 amino acids. CDR1 is SGHVS and CDR2 is FNYEAQ in the germline V gene. In DNA form, the CDR3 reads TGTGCCAGCAGCTTCTTCGACAGGGGTGAATACGAGCAGTACTTC. Amino acid sequence: CASSFFDRGEYEQYF.

The chain is built from TRBV27 and TRBJ1-6; the match to TRBD1 covers 7 bases. Germline CDR1 and CDR2: MNHEY and SMNVEV (reference sequence). Trimming removed 3 bases from V and 6 bases from J; junction bases left unmatched: 8. The CDR3 runs 16 residues. CDR3 sequence: CASSFAPGQRNSPLHF. The CDR3 nucleotides are TGTGCCAGCAGTTTCGCCCCGGGACAGCGTAATTCACCCCTCCACTTT.

This clonotype has a count of ten or more. The chain is built from TRBV20-1 and TRBJ2-3; D is unresolved. The CDR3 runs 12 residues. With 5 bases removed from V and 6 bases from J, the gap between germline ends came to 12 bases. The germline V gene encodes CDR1 DFQATT and CDR2 SNEGSKA (reference sequence). The CDR3 sequence: CSAWSGRDTQYF. The CDR3 DNA is TGCAGTGCTTGGTCGGGTAGGGATACGCAGTATTTT.

The chain links TRBV25-1 to TRBJ2-5; a weak D match, TRBD2 (5 bases). Per the germline V gene, CDR1 is MGHDK and CDR2 is SYGVNS. V gave up 7 bases and J gave up 2 bases, with 11 bases separating them. The CDR3 length is 13 residues. The CDR3 bases are TGTGCCAGCACTGGACTGATACAAGAGACCCAGTACTTC. This translates into CASTGLIQETQYF.

This clonotype appeared a few times. The chain recombines TRBV24-1 with TRBJ2-1, with TRBD2 as a possible D gene (6 bases). The V gene's germline CDR1 is KGHDR and CDR2 SFDVKD. This CDR3 spans 17 amino acids. V was trimmed by 3 bases and J by 2 bases, leaving 16 bases between them. This chain's CDR3 is CATSDHNPSAPYNEQFF. In DNA, the CDR3 is TGTGCCACCAGTGATCACAACCCTAGCGCCCCCTACAATGAGCAGTTCTTC.

The chain links TRBV19 to TRBJ2-7; 8 bases match TRBD1. Germline assignment: CDR1 LNHDA and CDR2 SQIVND (reference sequence). With V trimmed by 5 bases and J by 2 bases, 5 bases remained unmatched. The CDR3 length is 14 residues. The CDR3 region is CASSDRQGTYEQYF. CDR3 coding DNA: TGTGCCAGTAGTGACAGACAGGGGACCTACGAGCAGTACTTC.

The chain combines TRBV7-9 with TRBJ2-1; 9 bases map to TRBD2. J gave up 15 bases and V 2 bases, and 11 bases lay outside the gene matches. CDR3 length equals 14 residues. Germline assignment: CDR1 SEHNR and CDR2 FQNEAQ (reference sequence). In DNA form, the CDR3 reads TGTGCCAGCAGCTTATCGGCTAGCGGGACCCCTTTGTTCTTC. It is translated as CASSLSASGTPLFF.

This clonotype came up a few times. This chain joins TRBV5-6 and TRBJ1-6; no reliable D call. The CDR3 is 14 residues long. Germline lookup yields CDR1 SGHDT and CDR2 YYEEEE. V was cut by 2 bases and J by 3 bases, with 6 bases left in between. The CDR3 nucleotides read TGTGCCAGCAGCTTAGGGATCTATAATTCACCCCTCCACTTT. Protein sequence: CASSLGIYNSPLHF. The complete variable domain, with remaining parts taken from reference TRBV5-6 and TRBJ1-6, reads DAGVTQSPTHLIKTRGQQVTLRCSPKSGHDTVSWYQQALGQGPQFIFQYYEEEERQRGNFPDRFSGHQFPNYSSELNVNALLLGDSALYLCASSLGIYNSPLHFGNGTRLTVT.

There are a few counts of this clonotype. The V and J genes are TRBV20-1 and TRBJ2-2; possible D gene TRBD1, 6 bases. The CDR3 runs 14 residues. The germline V gene has CDR1 DFQATT and CDR2 SNEGSKA (reference sequence). V dropped 3 bases and J dropped 2 bases, with 10 bases sitting between them. For the CDR3, the DNA is TGCAGTGCTAGTGAGGGGGTAAACACCGGGGAGCTGTTTTTT. Residues: CSASEGVNTGELFF.

This clonotype was counted between two and nine times. The chain links TRBV7-2 to TRBJ2-7; 10 positions agree with TRBD1. With 6 bases clipped from V and 4 bases from J, the junction kept 9 bases outside the gene matches. The germline gives CDR1 SGHTA, CDR2 FQGNSA. The CDR3 sequence is 15 residues long. The CDR3 sequence is CASRKGGTGAYEQYF. The CDR3 DNA sequence: TGTGCCAGCAGAAAAGGAGGGACAGGGGCGTACGAGCAGTACTTC.

V is TRBV6-2 or TRBV6-3 and J is TRBJ2-3, with D possibly matching TRBD1 (6 bases). Trimming shortened V by 0 bases and J by 6 bases, and 10 bases separated the two germline ends. CDR3 length: 14 residues. The germline V gene encodes CDR1 MNHEY and CDR2 SVGEGT. The CDR3 region has the DNA TGTGCCAGCAGTTACTCGGGGGCGGCGGATACGCAGTATTTT. The encoded protein is CASSYSGAADTQYF.

The table lists this clonotype with many counts. The chain recombines TRBV5-1 with TRBJ1-1; 7 bases line up with TRBD1. V trimming: 4 bases; J trimming: 4 bases; junction bases outside the gene matches: 7. Germline CDR1 SGHRS, CDR2 YFSETQ. CDR3 length equals 14 residues. CDR3 sequence reads: CASSAGPGGTEAFF. CDR3 DNA: TGCGCCAGCAGCGCAGGTCCAGGGGGCACTGAAGCTTTCTTT. The full variable domain, rest sourced from reference TRBV5-1 and TRBJ1-1, is KAGVTQTPRYLIKTRGQQVTLSCSPISGHRSVSWYQQTPGQGLQFLFEYFSETQRNKGNFPGRFSGRQFSNSRSEMNVSTLELGDSALYLCASSAGPGGTEAFFGQGTRLTVV.

This clonotype was seen only a few times. The chain carries TRBV2 and TRBJ2-2, with 13 nucleotides matching TRBD2. CDR1 and CDR2 from the germline V gene are SNHLY and FYNNEI. The CDR3 is made up of 15 amino acids. The J segment lost 6 bases and the V segment lost 8 bases, leaving 6 bases of the junction unmatched. The CDR3 DNA is TGTGCCAGCTCTGGGGGACTAGCGGGACCCGGGGAGCTGTTTTTT. This translates into CASSGGLAGPGELFF.

This clonotype was seen repeatedly, ten times or more. The chain has TRBV18 and TRBJ2-1; unclear D gene. CDR1 and CDR2 from the germline V gene are KGHSH and LQKENI. V was shortened by 3 bases and J by 0 bases, with 12 bases between the two germline ends. There are 16 residues in the CDR3. The DNA of the CDR3 is TGTGCCAGCTCACCTACCTTACCCAGCTCCTACAATGAGCAGTTCTTC. As protein: CASSPTLPSSYNEQFF.

V is TRBV6-2 or TRBV6-3 and J is TRBJ2-7; D remains unclear. V lost 6 bases to trimming and J lost 3 bases, with 12 bases between them. CDR3 length: 13 amino acids. Germline V gene data show CDR1 as MNHEY and CDR2 as SVGEGT. The CDR3 here is CASSPAQFYEQYF. Written as DNA, the CDR3 is TGTGCCAGCAGCCCAGCGCAGTTCTACGAGCAGTACTTC.

The V gene is TRBV10-3, the J gene TRBJ1-5, with 10 bases lining up with TRBD1. Germline CDR1 and CDR2: ENHRY and SYGVKD. V was clipped by 6 bases and J by 2 bases; unmatched bases: 13. The CDR3 length is 18 residues. The CDR3 reads CAISQTGGAGIGNQPQHF. The CDR3 DNA follows: TGTGCCATCAGCCAGACAGGGGGCGCGGGGATTGGCAATCAGCCCCAGCATTTT.